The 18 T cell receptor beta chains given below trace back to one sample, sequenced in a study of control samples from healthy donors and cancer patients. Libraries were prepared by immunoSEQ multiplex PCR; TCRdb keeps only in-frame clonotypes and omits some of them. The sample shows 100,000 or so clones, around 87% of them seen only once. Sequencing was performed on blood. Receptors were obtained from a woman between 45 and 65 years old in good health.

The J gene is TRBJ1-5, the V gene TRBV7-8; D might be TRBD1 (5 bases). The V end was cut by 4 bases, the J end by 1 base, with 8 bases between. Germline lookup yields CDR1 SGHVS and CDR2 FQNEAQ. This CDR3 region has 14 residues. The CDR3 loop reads CASSYRDSNQPQHF. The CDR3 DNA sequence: TGTGCCAGCAGCTACCGGGACAGCAATCAGCCCCAGCATTTT. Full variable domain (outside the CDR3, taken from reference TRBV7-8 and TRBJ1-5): GAGVSQSPRYKVAKRGQDVALRCDPISGHVSLFWYQQALGQGPEFLTYFQNEAQLDKSGLPSDRFFAERPEGSVSTLKIQRTQQEDSAVYLCASSYRDSNQPQHFGDGTRLSIL.

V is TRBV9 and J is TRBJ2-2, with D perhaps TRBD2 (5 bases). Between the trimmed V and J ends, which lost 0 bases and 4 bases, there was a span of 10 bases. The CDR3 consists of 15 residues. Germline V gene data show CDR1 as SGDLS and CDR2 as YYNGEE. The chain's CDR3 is CASSVAGSGTGELFF. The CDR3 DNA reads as TGTGCCAGCAGCGTAGCGGGAAGCGGCACCGGGGAGCTGTTTTTT.

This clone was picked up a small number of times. The CDR3 spells CASSFGGGYQETQYF. CDR3 nucleotides: TGCGCCAGCAGCTTCGGAGGGGGTTACCAAGAGACCCAGTACTTC. The V call is TRBV5-1, the J call TRBJ2-5; perhaps D is TRBD1 or TRBD2 (6 bases each). This CDR3 contains 15 residues. Trimming stripped 2 bases from V and 0 bases from J, with 11 bases between. Germline V lookup: CDR1 SGHRS, CDR2 YFSETQ.

CDR3 protein: CATSDPPRSKSENSPLHF. The CDR3 nucleotides are TGTGCCACCAGTGATCCCCCCCGGTCCAAGTCTGAGAATTCACCCCTCCACTTT. The chain carries TRBV24-1 and TRBJ1-6; no clear D gene. The CDR3 sequence is 18 residues long. Germline loops: CDR1 KGHDR, CDR2 SFDVKD. Trimming shortened V by 3 bases and J by 7 bases, and 21 bases separated the two germline ends.

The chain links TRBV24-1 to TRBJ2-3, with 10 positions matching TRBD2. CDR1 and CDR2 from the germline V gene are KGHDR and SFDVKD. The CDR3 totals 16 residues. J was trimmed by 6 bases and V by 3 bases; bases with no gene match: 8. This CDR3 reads CATSDTGTSARDTQYF. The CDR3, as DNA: TGTGCCACCAGTGATACCGGGACTAGCGCCAGGGATACGCAGTATTTT.

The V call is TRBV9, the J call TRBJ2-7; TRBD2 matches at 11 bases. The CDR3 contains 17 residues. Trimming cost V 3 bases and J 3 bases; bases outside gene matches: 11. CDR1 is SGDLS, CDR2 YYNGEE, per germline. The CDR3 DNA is TGTGCCAGCAGCGGAGGCTCGGGACTAGCGGCCCTCTACGAGCAGTACTTC. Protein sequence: CASSGGSGLAALYEQYF. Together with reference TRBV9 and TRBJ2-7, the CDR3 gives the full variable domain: DSGVTQTPKHLITATGQRVTLRCSPRSGDLSVYWYQQSLDQGLQFLIQYYNGEERAKGNILERFSAQQFPDLHSELNLSSLELGDSALYFCASSGGSGLAALYEQYFGPGTRLTVT.

The CDR3 spells CASSLGKQETQYF. The CDR3 nucleotides are TGTGCCAGCAGCTTAGGTAAACAAGAGACCCAGTACTTC. The V and J genes are TRBV7-2 and TRBJ2-5, with D unresolved. V dropped 1 base and J dropped 2 bases, with 5 bases sitting between them. CDR1 and CDR2 from the germline V gene are SGHTA and FQGNSA. This CDR3 is 13 amino acids long.

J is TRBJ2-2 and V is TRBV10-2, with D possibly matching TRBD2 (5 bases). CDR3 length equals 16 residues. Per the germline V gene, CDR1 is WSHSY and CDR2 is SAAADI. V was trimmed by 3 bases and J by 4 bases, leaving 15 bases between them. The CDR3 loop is CASSEGLDRSTGELFF. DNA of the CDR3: TGCGCCAGCAGTGAAGGACTCGATCGTTCCACCGGGGAGCTGTTTTTT.

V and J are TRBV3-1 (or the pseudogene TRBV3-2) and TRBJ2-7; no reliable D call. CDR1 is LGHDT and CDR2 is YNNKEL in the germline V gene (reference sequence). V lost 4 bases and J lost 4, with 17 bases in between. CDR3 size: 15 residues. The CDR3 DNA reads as TGTGCCAGCAGCCCATCGGCAGGCTCTGGGTACGAGCAGTACTTC. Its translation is CASSPSAGSGYEQYF.

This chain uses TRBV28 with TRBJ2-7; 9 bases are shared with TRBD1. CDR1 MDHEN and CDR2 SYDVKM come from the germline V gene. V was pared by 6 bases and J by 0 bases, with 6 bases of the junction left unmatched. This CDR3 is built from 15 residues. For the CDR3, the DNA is TGTGCCAGCAGCGCCGGGACAGGGAGCTCCTACGAGCAGTACTTC. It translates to CASSAGTGSSYEQYF.

CDR3 loop: CASTQGGEGTQYF. CDR3 coding DNA: TGCGCCAGCACCCAGGGGGGAGAAGGGACCCAGTACTTC. The J gene is TRBJ2-5, the V gene TRBV5-1; D is perhaps TRBD1 (7 bases). The CDR3 extends over 13 amino acids. V lost 6 bases and J 7 bases, leaving 16 bases between the germline ends. Germline loops: CDR1 SGHRS, CDR2 YFSETQ.

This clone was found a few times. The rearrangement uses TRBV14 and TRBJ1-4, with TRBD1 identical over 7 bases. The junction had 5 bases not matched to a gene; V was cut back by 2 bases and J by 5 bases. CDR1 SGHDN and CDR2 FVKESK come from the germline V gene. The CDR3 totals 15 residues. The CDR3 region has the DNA TGTGCCAGCAGCCAATACAGGGACAGAAATGAAAAACTGTTTTTT. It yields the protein CASSQYRDRNEKLFF.

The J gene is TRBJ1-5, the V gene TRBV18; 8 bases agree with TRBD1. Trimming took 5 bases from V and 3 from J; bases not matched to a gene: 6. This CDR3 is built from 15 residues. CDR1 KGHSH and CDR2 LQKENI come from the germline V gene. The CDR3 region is CASSKDRAPNQPQHF. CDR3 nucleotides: TGTGCCAGCTCAAAGGACAGGGCCCCCAATCAGCCCCAGCATTTT.

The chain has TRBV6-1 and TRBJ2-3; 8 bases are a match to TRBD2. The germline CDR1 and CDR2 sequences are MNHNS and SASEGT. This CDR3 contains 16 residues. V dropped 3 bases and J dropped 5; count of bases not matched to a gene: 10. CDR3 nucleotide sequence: TGTGCCAGCAGTGATCCTAGCGGGTTCCGGGGAGATACGCAGTATTTT. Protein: CASSDPSGFRGDTQYF.

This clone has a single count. In DNA, the CDR3 is TGTGCCAGTAAGGGACAGCGGGGCTCCTACGAGCAGTACTTC. This gives the protein CASKGQRGSYEQYF. The chain has TRBV19 and TRBJ2-7; either TRBD1 or TRBD2 may supply D (7 bases each). Germline V lookup: CDR1 LNHDA, CDR2 SQIVND (reference sequence). V was cut by 7 bases and J by 0 bases, with 13 bases left in between. CDR3 size: 14 residues.

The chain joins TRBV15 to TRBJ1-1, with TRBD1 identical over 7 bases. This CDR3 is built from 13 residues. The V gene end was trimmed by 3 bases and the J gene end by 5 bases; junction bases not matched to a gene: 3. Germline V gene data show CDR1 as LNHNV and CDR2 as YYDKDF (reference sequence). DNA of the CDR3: TGTGCCACCAGCAGTACAGGGGTGACTGAAGCTTTCTTT. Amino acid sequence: CATSSTGVTEAFF.

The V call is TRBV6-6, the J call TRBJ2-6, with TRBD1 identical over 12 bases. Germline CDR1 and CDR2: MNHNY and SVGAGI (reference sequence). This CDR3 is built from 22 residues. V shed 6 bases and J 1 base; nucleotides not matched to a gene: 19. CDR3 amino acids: CASSSYGTGGINLGSGANVLTF. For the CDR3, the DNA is TGTGCCAGCAGCTCCTACGGGACAGGGGGCATCAATTTGGGGTCTGGGGCCAACGTCCTGACTTTC.

The CDR3 reads CAISHTGGPTNEKLFF. DNA of the CDR3: TGTGCCATCTCCCATACAGGAGGGCCAACTAATGAAAAACTGTTTTTT. V gene TRBV10-3 combines with J gene TRBJ1-4; possible D gene TRBD1, 5 bases. The CDR3 runs 16 residues. Germline-derived CDR1 and CDR2 are ENHRY and SYGVKD. Trimming left V 8 bases short and J 0 bases short, with 16 bases between.